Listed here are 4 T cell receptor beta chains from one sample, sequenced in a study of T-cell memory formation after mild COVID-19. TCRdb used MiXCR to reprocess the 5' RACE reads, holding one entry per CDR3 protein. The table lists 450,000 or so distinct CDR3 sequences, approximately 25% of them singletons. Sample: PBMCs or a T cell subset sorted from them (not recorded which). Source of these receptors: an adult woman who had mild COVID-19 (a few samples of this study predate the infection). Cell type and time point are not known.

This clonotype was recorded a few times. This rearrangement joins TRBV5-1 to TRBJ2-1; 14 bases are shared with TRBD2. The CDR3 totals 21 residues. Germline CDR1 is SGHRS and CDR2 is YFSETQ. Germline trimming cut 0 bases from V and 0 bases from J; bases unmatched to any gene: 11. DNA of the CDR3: TGCGCCAGCAGCTTGGCCGGGGCGGGACTAGCGGGAGCGCCCTCCTACAATGAGCAGTTCTTC. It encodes CASSLAGAGLAGAPSYNEQFF. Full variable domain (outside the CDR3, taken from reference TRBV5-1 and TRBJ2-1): KAGVTQTPRYLIKTRGQQVTLSCSPISGHRSVSWYQQTPGQGLQFLFEYFSETQRNKGNFPGRFSGRQFSNSRSEMNVSTLELGDSALYLCASSLAGAGLAGAPSYNEQFFGPGTRLTVL.

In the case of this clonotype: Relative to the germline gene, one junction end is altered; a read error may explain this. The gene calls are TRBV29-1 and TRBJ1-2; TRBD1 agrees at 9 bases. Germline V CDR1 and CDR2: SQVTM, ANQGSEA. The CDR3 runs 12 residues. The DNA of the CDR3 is TGTATAACAGGGGGCGGAAACTATGGCTACACCTTC. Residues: CITGGGNYGYTF.

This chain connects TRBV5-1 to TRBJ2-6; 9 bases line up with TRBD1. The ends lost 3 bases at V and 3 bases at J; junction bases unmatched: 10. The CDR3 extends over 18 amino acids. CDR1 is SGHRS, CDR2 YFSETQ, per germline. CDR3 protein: CASSSLWTGEVGANVLTF. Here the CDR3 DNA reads TGCGCCAGCAGCTCCCTGTGGACAGGGGAGGTTGGGGCCAACGTCCTGACTTTC.

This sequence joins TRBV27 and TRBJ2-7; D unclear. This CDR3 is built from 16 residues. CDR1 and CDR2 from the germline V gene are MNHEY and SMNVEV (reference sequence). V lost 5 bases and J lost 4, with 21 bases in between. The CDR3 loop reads CASSRLGSALAYEQYF. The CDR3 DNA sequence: TGTGCCAGCAGTAGACTGGGGTCGGCCCTCGCATACGAGCAGTACTTC.